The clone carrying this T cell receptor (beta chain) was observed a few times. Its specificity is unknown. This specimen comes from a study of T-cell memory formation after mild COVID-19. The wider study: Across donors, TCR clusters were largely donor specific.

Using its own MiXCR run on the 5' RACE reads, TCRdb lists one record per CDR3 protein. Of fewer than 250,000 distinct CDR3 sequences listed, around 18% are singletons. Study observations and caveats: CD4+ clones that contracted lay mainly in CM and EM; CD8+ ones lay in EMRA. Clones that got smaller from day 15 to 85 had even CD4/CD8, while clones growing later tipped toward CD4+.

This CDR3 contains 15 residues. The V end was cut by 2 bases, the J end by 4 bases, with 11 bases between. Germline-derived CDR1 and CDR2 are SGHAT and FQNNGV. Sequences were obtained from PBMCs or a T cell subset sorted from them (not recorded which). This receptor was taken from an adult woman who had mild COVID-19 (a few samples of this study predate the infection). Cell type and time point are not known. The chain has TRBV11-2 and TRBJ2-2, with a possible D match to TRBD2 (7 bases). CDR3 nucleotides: TGTGCCAGCAGCTTAACGGGGGGCTCCACCGGGGAGCTGTTTTTT. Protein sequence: CASSLTGGSTGELFF.